The 7 T cell receptor beta chains reported below all come from one sample, sequenced in a study of blood T cell repertoires in COVID-19. Produced via immunoSEQ multiplex PCR; TCRdb's table is partial and in-frame only. The sample holds about 42,000 clones, about 76% seen once. Sequencing input: peripheral blood. These receptors originate from a man in his sixties or seventies with active or convalescent COVID-19.

The chain has TRBV28 and TRBJ1-3; TRBD1 might be the D (5 bases). Trimming took 5 bases from V and 12 from J, leaving 14 bases between them. Germline V lookup: CDR1 MDHEN, CDR2 SYDVKM. This CDR3 comprises 12 residues. The CDR3 sequence: CASSGRDKGIYF. CDR3 in DNA: TGTGCCAGCAGTGGCAGGGATAAAGGCATATATTTT.

This CDR3 is CASSPSARNTIYF. The CDR3 DNA sequence: TGTGCCAGCAGCCCGTCCGCTCGGAACACCATATATTTT. This chain links TRBV3-1 (or the pseudogene TRBV3-2) with TRBJ1-3; D unresolved. The germline V gene encodes CDR1 LGHDT and CDR2 YNNKEL (reference sequence). The CDR3 is 13 amino acids. Trimming shortened V by 4 bases and J by 7 bases, and 11 bases separated the two germline ends.

This chain links TRBV3-1 (or the pseudogene TRBV3-2) with TRBJ1-4; 7 nucleotides line up with TRBD1. The CDR3 totals 13 residues. Trimming at V came to 6 bases and at J to 8 bases, leaving 6 bases not matched to a gene. The V gene's germline CDR1 is LGHDT and CDR2 YNNKEL (reference sequence). The DNA of the CDR3 is TGTGCCAGCAGAGGGACAGTAAGCGAAAAACTGTTTTTT. This encodes CASRGTVSEKLFF.

V is TRBV28 and J is TRBJ2-3; D is uncertain. CDR1 and CDR2 from the germline V gene are MDHEN and SYDVKM. This CDR3 has 13 amino acids. V dropped 2 bases and J dropped 2 bases, with 5 bases sitting between them. The CDR3 region has the DNA TGTGCCAGCAGTTTAACCTACACAGATACGCAGTATTTT. Protein sequence: CASSLTYTDTQYF.

The chain carries TRBV3-1 (or the pseudogene TRBV3-2) and TRBJ1-1; 9 nucleotides match TRBD1. The V and J ends lost 5 bases and 3 bases, in that order; junction bases with no gene match: 4. From germline, CDR1 is LGHDT and CDR2 YNNKEL (reference sequence). The CDR3 length is 14 residues. The CDR3 DNA follows: TGTGCCAGCAGCTGGACAGGGGTTGACACTGAAGCTTTCTTT. Translating it yields CASSWTGVDTEAFF.

This clone occurred once. DNA of the CDR3: TGTGCCAGTAGAGAGAATGAAAAACTGTTTTTT. Its translation: CASRENEKLFF. This chain connects TRBV19 to TRBJ1-4; no reliable D call. Germline V gene sequence: CDR1 LNHDA, CDR2 SQIVND (reference sequence). The CDR3 loop spans 11 amino acids. Trimming removed 6 bases from V and 5 bases from J, with 4 bases in between.

The chain couples TRBV10-3 to TRBJ2-1, with 10 bases matching TRBD1. Per germline, CDR1 ENHRY and CDR2 SYGVKD. The CDR3 sequence is 14 residues long. The junction had 5 bases not matched to a gene; V was cut back by 4 bases and J by 8 bases. DNA of the CDR3: TGTGCCATCAGTGGACAGGGGGCGGGACATGAGCAGTTCTTC. This codes for CAISGQGAGHEQFF.